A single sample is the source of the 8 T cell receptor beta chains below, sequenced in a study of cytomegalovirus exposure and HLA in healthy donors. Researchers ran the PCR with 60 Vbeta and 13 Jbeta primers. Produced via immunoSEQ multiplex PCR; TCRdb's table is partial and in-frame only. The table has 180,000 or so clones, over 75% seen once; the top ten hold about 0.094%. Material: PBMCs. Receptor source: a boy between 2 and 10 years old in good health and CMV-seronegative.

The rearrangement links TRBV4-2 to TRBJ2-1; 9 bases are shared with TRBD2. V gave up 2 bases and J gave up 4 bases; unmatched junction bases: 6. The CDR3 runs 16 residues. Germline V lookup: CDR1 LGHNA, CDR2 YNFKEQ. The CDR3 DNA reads TGTGCCAGCAGCCAACCCGCGGGGGGGCGTTACAATGAGCAGTTCTTC. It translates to CASSQPAGGRYNEQFF.

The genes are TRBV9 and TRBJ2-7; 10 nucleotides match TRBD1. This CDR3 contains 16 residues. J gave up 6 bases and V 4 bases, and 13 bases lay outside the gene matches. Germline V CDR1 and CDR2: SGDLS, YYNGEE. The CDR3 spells CASSPYSRQGATEQYF. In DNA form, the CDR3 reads TGTGCCAGCAGCCCCTATTCTCGACAGGGGGCAACCGAGCAGTACTTC.

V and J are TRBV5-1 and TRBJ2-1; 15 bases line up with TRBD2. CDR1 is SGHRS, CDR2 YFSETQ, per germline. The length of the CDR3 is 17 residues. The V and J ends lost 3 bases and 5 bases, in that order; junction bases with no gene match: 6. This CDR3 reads CASSSGLAGGSNNEQFF. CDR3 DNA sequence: TGCGCCAGCAGCTCGGGACTAGCGGGGGGCAGCAACAATGAGCAGTTCTTC.

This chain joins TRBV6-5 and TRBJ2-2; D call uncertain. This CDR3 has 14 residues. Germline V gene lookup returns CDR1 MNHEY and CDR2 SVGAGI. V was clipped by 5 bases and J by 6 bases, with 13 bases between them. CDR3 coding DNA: TGTGCCAGCAGTGAAAATCGAGGTGCCGGGGAGCTGTTTTTT. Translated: CASSENRGAGELFF.

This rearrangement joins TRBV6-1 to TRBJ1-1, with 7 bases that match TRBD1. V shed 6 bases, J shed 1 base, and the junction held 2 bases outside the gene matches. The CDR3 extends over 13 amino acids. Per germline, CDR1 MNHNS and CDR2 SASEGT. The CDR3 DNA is TGTGCCAGCAGCCGGGACAGGAACACTGAAGCTTTCTTT. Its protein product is CASSRDRNTEAFF.

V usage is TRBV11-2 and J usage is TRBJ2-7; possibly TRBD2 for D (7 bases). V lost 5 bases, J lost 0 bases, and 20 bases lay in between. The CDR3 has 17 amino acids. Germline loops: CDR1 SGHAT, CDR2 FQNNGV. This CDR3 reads CASSHSTGGLSSYEQYF. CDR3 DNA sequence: TGTGCCAGCAGCCATTCGACGGGGGGCCTAAGCTCCTACGAGCAGTACTTC.

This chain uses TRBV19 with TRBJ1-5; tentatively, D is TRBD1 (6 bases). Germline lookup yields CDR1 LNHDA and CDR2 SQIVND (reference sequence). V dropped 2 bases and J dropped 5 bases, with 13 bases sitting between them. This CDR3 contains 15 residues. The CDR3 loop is CASSISGDYYQPQHF. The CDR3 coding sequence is TGTGCCAGTAGTATATCAGGGGATTATTATCAGCCCCAGCATTTT.

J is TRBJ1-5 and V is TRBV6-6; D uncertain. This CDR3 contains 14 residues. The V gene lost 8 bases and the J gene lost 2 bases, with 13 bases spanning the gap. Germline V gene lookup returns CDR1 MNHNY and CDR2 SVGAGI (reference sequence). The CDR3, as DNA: TGTGCCAGCGCGTTGACGGGAGGCAATCAGCCCCAGCATTTT. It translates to CASALTGGNQPQHF.